The 2 T cell receptor beta chains below were found in one sample sequenced in a study of T cell repertoires in cytomegalovirus infection. No antigen has been identified for these receptors. One entry per CDR3 protein results from TCRdb running MiXCR on the reads. The profile covers about 570,000 distinct CDR3 sequences, with under 45% appearing a single time and around 48% taken by the ten largest. Specimen: cultured PBMCs, collected from culture after CMV antigen stimulation. These receptors were collected from a human donor in good health (CMV status not recorded). Some clones in this sample may be carry-over from other donors' samples.

This chain connects TRBV7-6 to TRBJ2-5; D perhaps matches TRBD1 (6 bases). V gave up 8 bases and J gave up 2 bases, with 12 bases separating them. This CDR3 is 13 amino acids long. From germline, CDR1 is SGHVS and CDR2 FNYEAQ. CDR3 amino acids: CASAERGQETQYF. CDR3 DNA: TGTGCCAGCGCAGAGAGGGGGCAAGAGACCCAGTACTTC.

The rearrangement links TRBV6-1 to TRBJ2-2; no clear D. Germline assignment: CDR1 MNHNS and CDR2 SASEGT. The CDR3 has 14 amino acids. V gave up 7 bases and J gave up 3 bases, with 12 bases separating them. In DNA form, the CDR3 reads TGTGCCAGCACCATCGAGCGAGACACCGGGGAGCTGTTTTTT. It yields the protein CASTIERDTGELFF.